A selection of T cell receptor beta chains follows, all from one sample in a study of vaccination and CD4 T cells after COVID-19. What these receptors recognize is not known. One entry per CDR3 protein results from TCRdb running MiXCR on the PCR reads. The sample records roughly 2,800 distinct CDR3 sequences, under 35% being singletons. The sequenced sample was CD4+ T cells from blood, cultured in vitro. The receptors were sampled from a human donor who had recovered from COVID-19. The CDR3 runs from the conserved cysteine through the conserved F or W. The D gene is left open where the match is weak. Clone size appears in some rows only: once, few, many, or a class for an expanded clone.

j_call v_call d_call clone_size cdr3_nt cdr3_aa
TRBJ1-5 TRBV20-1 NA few TGCAGTGTCATAGCAAGCAATCAGCCCCAGCATTTT CSVIASNQPQHF
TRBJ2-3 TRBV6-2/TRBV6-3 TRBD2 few TGTGCCAGCAGGAAACTAGCGGTAACAGATACGCAGTATTTT CASRKLAVTDTQYF
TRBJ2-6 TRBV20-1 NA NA TGCAGTGCAACCCCCACCTCTGGGGCCAACGTCCTGACTTTC CSATPTSGANVLTF
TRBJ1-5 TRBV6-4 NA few TGTGCCAGCTCCCAGGAAAGCAATCAGCCCCAGCATTTT CASSQESNQPQHF
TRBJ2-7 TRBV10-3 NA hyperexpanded TGTGCCATCAGTGACATCAGTGACGAGCAGTACTTC CAISDISDEQYF
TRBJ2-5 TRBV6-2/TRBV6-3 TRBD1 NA TGTGCCAGCAGACCTACAGGGGGCCTCCGAGAGACCCAGTACTTC CASRPTGGLRETQYF
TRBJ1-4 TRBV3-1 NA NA TGTGCCAGCAGCCAAGTCATCGGGGCTAATGAAAAACTGTTTTTT CASSQVIGANEKLFF
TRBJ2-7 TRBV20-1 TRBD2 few TGCAGTGCACACCTGCGCGGGAGCGCCCACCTCTACGAGCAGTACTTC CSAHLRGSAHLYEQYF
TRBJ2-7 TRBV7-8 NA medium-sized TGTGCCAGCAGCTTAGCGGAGGGCTTATCCTACGAGCAGTACTTC CASSLAEGLSYEQYF
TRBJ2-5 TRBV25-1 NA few TGTGCCAGCAGTCGCTATGGGACGAGCGGAAAGACCCAGTACTTC CASSRYGTSGKTQYF
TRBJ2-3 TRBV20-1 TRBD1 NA TGCAGTGCCCCGACAGGGTCAGATACGCAGTATTTT CSAPTGSDTQYF
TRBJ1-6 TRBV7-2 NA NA TGTGCCAGCAGCTCGGGACCGGCAAACAATTCACCCCTCCACTTT CASSSGPANNSPLHF
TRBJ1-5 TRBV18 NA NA TGTGCCAGCTCACCAGGTCAGTCGTACAATCAGCCCCAGCATTTT CASSPGQSYNQPQHF
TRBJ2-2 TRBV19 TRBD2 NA TGTGCCAGTAGTAGTCTAGCGGGGGGGCGCACCGGGGAGCTGTTTTTT CASSSLAGGRTGELFF
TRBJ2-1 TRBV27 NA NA TGTGCCAGCAGTTTATCTCCCGCACAGTCAAGTGAGCAGTTCTTC CASSLSPAQSSEQFF
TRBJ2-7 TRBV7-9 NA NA TGTGCCAGCAGACCGGACAGGCCCCCCGGGGGGGAGCAGTACTTC CASRPDRPPGGEQYF